This T cell receptor (beta chain) was identified during a study of radiotherapy plus CTLA-4 blockade in lung cancer (dated 2018 in TCRdb). Broadly, across the study: Among the enrolled patients, about 19% had an objective response, and 31% reached disease control.

In regard to this clone: Its antigen is currently not known. No much larger clonotype is one base removed from it; base qualities were not supplied.

The study tested focal radiation therapy combined with CTLA-4 blockade (ipilimumab) in patients with chemo-refractory metastatic non-small-cell lung cancer. The library came from the immunoSEQ multiplex PCR assay. TCRdb mirrors the immuneACCESS table, restricted to in-frame sequences. Some clones are absent from its copies; in checked studies, under half trace to an unresolved V gene, and the reason for the others is unknown. The sample table lists around 41,000 clones, about two thirds of them with a count of one. The ten largest clones represent 20% to 30% of the sample. V was cut back by 5 bases and J by 5 bases, leaving a gap of 9 bases between them. CDR1 and CDR2 were assigned from the germline V gene as SGHTA and FQGNSA. The cysteine opens and the phenylalanine closes a CDR3 of 12 amino acids. The CDR3 DNA has 36 bases and is translated from base 1. Overall results and qualifications from the work: TCR clones derived from tumors expanded in peripheral blood after treatment with radiotherapy and ipilimumab. The strongest predictors of response, as reported, were early dynamic changes in blood T cell clones along with a rise in serum interferon-beta after radiation.

The sample was peripheral blood, taken from a patient treated with radiotherapy plus ipilimumab. The receptor's source is a human donor with non-small cell lung cancer who had a partial response to radiotherapy plus ipilimumab. In this chain, TRBV7-2 is recombined with TRBJ1-1, with the D gene not clear enough to name. The CDR3 loop reads CASSVRETEAFF. Read as DNA, the sequence is TGTGCCAGCAGCGTTAGAGAGACTGAAGCTTTCTTT.